This T cell receptor (beta chain) was found in a study of vaccination effects on CD4 cells after COVID-19 (dated by TCRdb to 2021 to 2024). Background on the whole study: In the ViraFEST assay, PBMC were stimulated with viral peptide pools, and antigen-specific CD4+ T cell clonotypes were then identified by expansion using TCR sequencing. Each participant got two doses of an mRNA SARS-CoV-2 vaccine, either BNT162b2 or mRNA-1273. Each well held around 2 million PBMC cultured in IMDM containing approximately 5.3% human AB serum, roughly 9.9 IU/ml IL-2 and gentamicin, along with roughly 10 ug/ml peptides. In both COVID-19 convalescent patients and infection-naive vaccine recipients, the study compared SARS-CoV-2 spike-specific CD4+ TCR repertoires from before mRNA vaccination with those from after it. A total of nine to ten COVID-19 convalescent patients and 4 SARS-CoV-2-naive healthy vaccine recipients were included in the full study. The Oncomine TCR Beta short-read assay on an Illumina iSeq 100 was used to sequence cultures from other donors in the study.

About this clone itself: The antigen it recognizes is unknown. The record has no base qualities; no much larger clone is one base away.

Library prep was done by the immunoSEQ multiplex PCR assay. DNA from the cultured, isolated CD4+ T cells was subjected to TCR beta CDR3 sequencing. Regarding the original processing steps: Non-productive TCR sequences were discarded, and reads were trimmed to the CDR3 region, with only CDR3s of 7 or more amino acids retained. The MANAFEST web app was used to pick out antigen-specific clonotypes by comparing their expansion in peptide wells with that in reference cultures. To count as positive, a clone had to show expansion at FDR<0.05 compared with the reference and with all other wells, an odds ratio above 5, and a frequency above 0.1% in two replicate wells. Clonotypes significantly expanded in SARS-CoV-2 spike wells and in at least one common cold coronavirus spike condition were defined as cross-reactive. CDR3 similarity was assessed by Levenshtein distance with the stringdist R package, and unrooted trees were built with ape in R 3.6.1. Here the immuneACCESS table is served through TCRdb, limited to in-frame sequences with V and J called. Missing clones are a known gap in these copies; in checked studies unresolved V genes cover under half, and the rest lacks a known reason. The V and J calls and clone size were taken over from that table, and D and trimming were inferred from the DNA. Counted in this sample were 30,000 or so clones; more than 55% of them appeared once. Roughly 9.2% of the sample is held by the ten biggest clonotypes.

Broader findings and caveats from the paper: The study was limited by a small number of convalescent patients, and early post-infection timepoints were lacking. At late post-vaccination timepoints, both infection-induced and vaccine-induced clones showed marked clonal contraction, consistent with waning T cell responses. In healthy vaccine recipients, vaccine-induced clones were almost all SARS-CoV-2 mono-reactive, with only 1 of 255 cross-reactive with common cold coronaviruses.

After 10 days of culture, CD4+ T cells were isolated with the EasySep CD4+ T cell isolation kit. The absence of prior SARS-CoV-2 infection in healthy vaccine recipients was confirmed by negative nucleocapsid antibodies before and after vaccination. Half of the culture medium was replaced with fresh IL-2-containing medium on days 3 and 7. Each peptide stimulation condition was cultured in triplicate wells unless otherwise noted. Using Ficoll-Paque Plus gradient centrifugation, PBMC were separated from whole blood and then either used fresh or cryopreserved at -140C. The QIAamp micro DNA kit was used to extract genomic DNA from the cultured CD4+ T cells. The receptor was derived from a human donor who received a COVID-19 vaccine. Here the sequenced sample was CD4+ T cells from PBMCs cultured without peptide, taken before COVID-19 vaccination.

The encoded CDR3 is CASRRQGTPRSGANVLTF. The sequenced DNA: TGCGCCAGCAGACGACAGGGGACTCCCAGGTCTGGGGCCAACGTCCTGACTTTC. The sequence links TRBV10-1 to TRBJ2-6, and TRBD1 matches 8 of the central bases. From the cysteine up to the phenylalanine, the CDR3 has a length of 18 residues. Only CDR3 DNA remains: 54 bases, in frame from the first base. Relative to germline, V is missing 6 bases and J is missing 1 base, with 11 bases of the junction outside any gene match. Based on the germline V gene (reference sequence), the CDR1 and CDR2 sequences are WNHNN and SYGVQD.